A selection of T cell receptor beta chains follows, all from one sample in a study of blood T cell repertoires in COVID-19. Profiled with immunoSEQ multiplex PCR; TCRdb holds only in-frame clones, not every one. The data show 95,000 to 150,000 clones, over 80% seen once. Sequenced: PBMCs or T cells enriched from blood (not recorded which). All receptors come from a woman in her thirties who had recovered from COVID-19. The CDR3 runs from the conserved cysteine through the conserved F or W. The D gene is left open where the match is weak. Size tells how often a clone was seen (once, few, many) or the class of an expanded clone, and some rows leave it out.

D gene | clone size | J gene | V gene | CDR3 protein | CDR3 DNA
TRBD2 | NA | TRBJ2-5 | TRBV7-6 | CASSPRLAGEETQYF | TGTGCCAGCAGCCCCCGACTAGCGGGTGAAGAGACCCAGTACTTC
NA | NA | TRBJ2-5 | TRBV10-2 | CASQQGPGTRETQYF | TGCGCCAGCCAACAGGGACCAGGAACCCGGGAGACCCAGTACTTC
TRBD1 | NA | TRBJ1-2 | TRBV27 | CASSLFGQGIYGYTF | TGTGCCAGCAGTTTATTCGGACAGGGAATCTATGGCTACACCTTC
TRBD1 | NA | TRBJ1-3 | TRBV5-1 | CASSNRGNIPKSGNTIYF | TGCGCCAGCAGCAACAGGGGGAACATACCTAAGTCTGGAAACACCATATATTTT
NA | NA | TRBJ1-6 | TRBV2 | CASGAGSYNSPLHF | TGTGCCAGCGGAGCGGGGTCCTATAATTCACCCCTCCACTTT
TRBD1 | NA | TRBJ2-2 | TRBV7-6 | CASSPQGWNTGELFF | TGTGCCAGCAGCCCACAGGGGTGGAACACCGGGGAGCTGTTTTTT
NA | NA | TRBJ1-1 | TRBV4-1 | CASRPVGGEAFF | TGCGCCAGCAGACCTGTGGGGGGTGAAGCTTTCTTT
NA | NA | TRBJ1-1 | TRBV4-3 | CASSQGGRTEAFF | TGCGCCAGCAGCCAGGGGGGGAGGACTGAAGCTTTCTTT
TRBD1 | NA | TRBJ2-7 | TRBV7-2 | CASSSRTGETYEQYF | TGTGCCAGCAGCTCCCGGACAGGGGAAACCTACGAGCAGTACTTC
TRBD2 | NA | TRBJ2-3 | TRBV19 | CASSMTSGSHTDTQYF | TGTGCCAGTAGTATGACTAGCGGGAGTCACACAGATACGCAGTATTTT
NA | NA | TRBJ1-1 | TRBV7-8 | CASSFETGNTEAFF | TGTGCCAGCAGCTTCGAGACAGGTAACACTGAAGCTTTCTTT
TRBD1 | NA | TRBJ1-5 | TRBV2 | CASKGTGAQPQHF | TGTGCCAGCAAAGGGACAGGGGCTCAGCCCCAGCATTTT
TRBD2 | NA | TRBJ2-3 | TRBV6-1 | CASSTSGRASDTQYF | TGTGCCAGCAGTACGAGCGGGAGGGCCTCAGATACGCAGTATTTT
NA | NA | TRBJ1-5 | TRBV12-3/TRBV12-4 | CASSLDRDQPQHF | TGTGCCAGCAGTTTAGACAGGGATCAGCCCCAGCATTTT
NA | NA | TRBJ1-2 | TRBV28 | CASSLYRSSGYTF | TGTGCCAGCAGCCTTTACAGGAGTTCTGGCTACACCTTC
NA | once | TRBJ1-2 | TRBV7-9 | CASSLAGSGYTF | TGTGCCAGCAGCTTAGCAGGGAGTGGCTACACCTTC
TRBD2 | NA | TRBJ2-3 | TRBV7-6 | CASSLLSGRIATDTQYF | TGTGCCAGCAGCCTGCTTAGCGGGAGGATCGCAACAGATACGCAGTATTTT
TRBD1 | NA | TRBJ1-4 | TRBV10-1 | CASTRGRDEKLFF | TGCGCCAGCACCAGGGGGCGCGATGAAAAACTGTTTTTT
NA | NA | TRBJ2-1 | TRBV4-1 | CASSQFMASAHSYNEQFF | TGCGCCAGCAGCCAGTTTATGGCTAGCGCTCACTCCTACAATGAGCAGTTCTTC
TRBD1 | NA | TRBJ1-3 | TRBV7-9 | CASSRRTGGFGNTIYF | TGTGCCAGCAGCCGCCGGACAGGGGGCTTTGGAAACACCATATATTTT
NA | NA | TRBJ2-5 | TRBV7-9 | CASSSPLGRGYQETQYF | TGTGCCAGCAGCTCTCCTCTCGGACGGGGTTACCAAGAGACCCAGTACTTC
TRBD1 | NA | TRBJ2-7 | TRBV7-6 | CASSAADRGGSEQYF | TGTGCCAGCAGCGCGGCGGACAGGGGAGGTTCCGAGCAGTACTTC
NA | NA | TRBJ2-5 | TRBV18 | CASSQGVQETQYF | TGTGCCAGCTCACAAGGAGTCCAAGAGACCCAGTACTTC
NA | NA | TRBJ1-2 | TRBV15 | CATSRDGSPSEIYGYTF | TGTGCCACCAGCAGAGATGGGTCTCCTAGTGAGATCTATGGCTACACCTTC
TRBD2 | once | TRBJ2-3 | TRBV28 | CASSSVAGGGTDTQYF | TGTGCCAGCAGTTCGGTAGCGGGAGGGGGCACAGATACGCAGTATTTT
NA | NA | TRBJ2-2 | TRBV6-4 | CASSTGTDNTGELFF | TGTGCCAGCAGCACCGGGACTGACAACACCGGGGAGCTGTTTTTT
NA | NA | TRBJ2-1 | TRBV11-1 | CASSLGQGYDNEQFF | TGTGCCAGCAGCTTAGGGCAGGGGTATGACAATGAGCAGTTCTTC
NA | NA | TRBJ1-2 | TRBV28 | CASSLRGYGYTF | TGTGCCAGCAGTTTAAGAGGGTATGGCTACACCTTC
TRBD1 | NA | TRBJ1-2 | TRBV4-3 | CASSQDRRDSGGYTF | TGCGCCAGCAGCCAAGATCGCCGGGACAGCGGTGGCTACACCTTC
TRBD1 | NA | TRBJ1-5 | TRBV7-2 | CASSLYGTGGNQPQHF | TGTGCCAGCAGCTTATACGGGACAGGCGGCAATCAGCCCCAGCATTTT
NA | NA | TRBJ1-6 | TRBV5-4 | CASSLQVQGSPLHF | TGTGCCAGCAGCCTTCAGGTTCAAGGCTCACCCCTCCACTTT
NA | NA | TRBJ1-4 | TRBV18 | CASSPLPLQGQLFF | TGTGCCAGCTCACCACTCCCCCTCCAGGGCCAACTGTTTTTT